The subject of this entry is one TCR beta chain. This sample was included in a study of blood T cell repertoires in COVID-19. Background on the study: Acute and convalescent COVID-19 samples came from the United States, Italy and Spain. In each case, the material was cDNA or gDNA derived from T cells, B-cell-depleted T cells, or PBMCs.

Per germline, CDR1 SGDLS and CDR2 YYNGEE. The CDR3 has 16 residues. Trimming removed 2 bases from V and 6 bases from J; junction bases left unmatched: 10. Original handling: The authors estimated nucleated cell counts from reference gene primer amplification. Some clones are missing from TCRdb's copy, which holds only in-frame ones; the method was immunoSEQ multiplex PCR. D and trimming were read from the DNA, whereas the V and J calls and clone size are those reported in that table. This sample has approximately 160,000 clones, with roughly 83% found just once. This clonotype was sampled from a man younger than 35 with active or convalescent COVID-19. This chain joins TRBV9 and TRBJ2-1; 8 bases match TRBD2. The sample comprised peripheral blood. This CDR3 reads CASSVGAGAALNEQFF. The CDR3 DNA reads as TGTGCCAGCAGCGTCGGAGCGGGAGCCGCCCTCAATGAGCAGTTCTTC.